Each of the 4 T cell receptor beta chains below was sequenced from the same sample in a study of T cells after yellow fever vaccination. TCRdb independently ran MiXCR on the 5' RACE reads; one entry per CDR3 protein. Of just over 300,000 distinct CDR3 sequences in the sample, 3.6% are singletons; the top ten hold about a quarter. Sample: PBMCs, taken on the day of the yellow fever booster vaccination. These receptors were taken from a man aged 18 to 30 who received the YFV17D yellow fever vaccine.

There are a few counts of this clonotype. The chain couples TRBV20-1 to TRBJ2-3, with a weak D call TRBD2 (6 bases). Germline CDR1 and CDR2: DFQATT and SNEGSKA (reference sequence). V gave up 3 bases and J gave up 2 bases, with 15 bases separating them. CDR3 size: 15 residues. CDR3 sequence reads: CSASDWGEVTDTQYF. The CDR3 region has the DNA TGCAGTGCTAGTGATTGGGGGGAGGTCACAGATACGCAGTATTTT.

This clonotype was detected a few times. V gene TRBV7-8 combines with J gene TRBJ1-1; D gene unclear. The germline CDR1 and CDR2 sequences are SGHVS and FQNEAQ. The CDR3 is 16 amino acids. Trimming took 1 base from V and 5 from J, leaving 17 bases between them. Here the CDR3 reads CASSLGALRRGTEAFF. CDR3 sequence (DNA): TGTGCCAGCAGCTTAGGGGCGTTGCGGCGGGGTACTGAAGCTTTCTTT.

Written as DNA, the CDR3 is TGTGACAGTACAGGGGGTCCCACCTACGAGCAGTACTTC. It specifies CDSTGGPTYEQYF. The rearrangement links TRBV7-7 to TRBJ2-7; 8 bases align to TRBD1. Germline values: CDR1 SSHAT, CDR2 FNYEAQ (reference sequence). The CDR3 is 13 residues long.

This clonotype was counted many times. The chain joins TRBV20-1 to TRBJ2-3; TRBD2 agrees at 13 bases. Per the germline V gene, CDR1 is DFQATT and CDR2 is SNEGSKA (reference sequence). The CDR3 has 15 residues. V lost 6 bases, J lost 4 bases, and 7 bases stayed unmatched. In nucleotides, the CDR3 is TGCAGTGCACCGACTAGCGGGGGGTCACCAGATACGCAGTATTTT. Translation gives CSAPTSGGSPDTQYF.